One and the same sample provided the 24 T cell receptor beta chains below, sequenced in a study of cytomegalovirus exposure and HLA in healthy donors. With 60 Vbeta and 13 Jbeta primers, the PCR was carried out. Only in-frame clones appear in the TCRdb table, and some are missing; sequencing was by immunoSEQ multiplex PCR. The data hold a few hundred thousand clones, with about 66% observed a single time. The material sequenced was PBMCs. These receptors were obtained from a female donor in good health and CMV-seronegative.

The V gene is TRBV5-1, the J gene TRBJ1-1, with 7 bases matching TRBD1. The CDR3 contains 15 residues. Losses at the gene ends were 6 bases for V and 3 bases for J; bases not matched to a gene: 11. CDR1 is SGHRS and CDR2 is YFSETQ in the germline V gene. CDR3 sequence reads: CASKETGDAHTEAFF. In nucleotides, the CDR3 is TGCGCCAGCAAGGAAACAGGGGATGCTCACACTGAAGCTTTCTTT.

The rearrangement links TRBV28 to TRBJ2-1, with 14 bases aligning to TRBD2. This CDR3 contains 17 residues. V dropped 5 bases and J dropped 9; count of bases not matched to a gene: 12. Germline V gene lookup returns CDR1 MDHEN and CDR2 SYDVKM. The CDR3 is CASSTPGTSGGRGEQFF. Written as DNA, the CDR3 is TGTGCCAGCAGTACTCCCGGGACTAGCGGGGGCCGGGGTGAGCAGTTCTTC.

The CDR3 DNA reads TGTGCCAGCAGTTTAGGACTTCCTTACGAGCAGTACTTC. Translation: CASSLGLPYEQYF. The chain joins TRBV28 to TRBJ2-7; TRBD2 might be the D (5 bases). Germline V gene sequence: CDR1 MDHEN, CDR2 SYDVKM. The CDR3 runs to 13 residues. V was pared by 2 bases and J by 4 bases, with 9 bases between.

V and J are TRBV9 and TRBJ1-4, with D hard to call. The germline CDR1 and CDR2 sequences are SGDLS and YYNGEE. The CDR3 contains 14 residues. V shed 0 bases and J shed 3 bases, with 6 bases lying between them. Here the CDR3 DNA reads TGTGCCAGCAGCGTAGACTCATCTAATGAAAAACTGTTTTTT. Amino acids: CASSVDSSNEKLFF.

This clone came up once. V gene TRBV19 combines with J gene TRBJ2-5; 9 bases map to TRBD1. CDR1 LNHDA and CDR2 SQIVND come from the germline V gene (reference sequence). J was trimmed by 3 bases and V by 10 bases; bases with no gene match: 9. CDR3 length: 14 residues. This chain's CDR3 is CATTGGQGKETQYF. The DNA of the CDR3 is TGTGCCACCACGGGAGGACAGGGGAAAGAGACCCAGTACTTC. Full variable domain (remainder filled in from reference TRBV19 and TRBJ2-5): DGGITQSPKYLFRKEGQNVTLSCEQNLNHDAMYWYRQDPGQGLRLIYYSQIVNDFQKGDIAEGYSVSREKKESFPLTVTSAQKNPTAFYLCATTGGQGKETQYFGPGTRLLVL.

The genes are TRBV5-4 and TRBJ2-2; 8 nucleotides align to TRBD1. The V gene end was trimmed by 4 bases and the J gene end by 4 bases; junction bases not matched to a gene: 6. The CDR3 totals 15 residues. From germline, CDR1 is SGHNT and CDR2 YYREEE (reference sequence). CDR3 residues: CASSRGQGVTGELFF. The CDR3 DNA reads TGTGCCAGCAGCCGAGGACAGGGAGTCACCGGGGAGCTGTTTTTT. The complete variable domain, with remaining parts taken from reference TRBV5-4 and TRBJ2-2, reads ETGVTQSPTHLIKTRGQQVTLRCSSQSGHNTVSWYQQALGQGPQFIFQYYREEENGRGNFPPRFSGLQFPNYSSELNVNALELDDSALYLCASSRGQGVTGELFFGEGSRLTVL.

The rearrangement links TRBV6-5 to TRBJ1-2, with 9 bases lining up with TRBD1. V shed 7 bases, J shed 8 bases, and the junction held 5 bases outside the gene matches. There are 12 residues in the CDR3. CDR1 is MNHEY, CDR2 SVGAGI, per germline. The CDR3 is CASKGQGWGYTF. The CDR3 DNA reads as TGTGCCAGCAAGGGACAGGGCTGGGGCTACACCTTC.

The J gene is TRBJ2-5, the V gene TRBV7-6; 11 bases fit TRBD1. CDR3 size: 15 residues. The V segment lost 3 bases and the J segment 5 bases; nucleotides outside the gene matches: 5. Germline V gene lookup returns CDR1 SGHVS and CDR2 FNYEAQ. This CDR3 reads CASSFGQGAGETQYF. CDR3 DNA: TGTGCCAGCAGCTTTGGACAGGGGGCAGGGGAGACCCAGTACTTC.

J is TRBJ1-1 and V is TRBV29-1; D call uncertain. V dropped 3 bases and J dropped 0 bases, with 8 bases sitting between them. Germline assignment: CDR1 SQVTM and CDR2 ANQGSEA. The CDR3 has 13 amino acids. CDR3 amino acids: CSVDADLNTEAFF. The DNA of the CDR3 is TGCAGCGTTGACGCAGACTTGAACACTGAAGCTTTCTTT.

This chain uses TRBV6-6 with TRBJ2-7; TRBD1 is a possible D gene (5 bases). The germline CDR1 and CDR2 sequences are MNHNY and SVGAGI (reference sequence). This CDR3 is 15 amino acids long. V lost 2 bases to trimming and J lost 0 bases, with 11 bases between them. CDR3 region: CASSYGAGDSYEQYF. The CDR3 bases are TGTGCCAGCAGTTACGGGGCAGGAGACTCCTACGAGCAGTACTTC.

This clone was detected a few times. The chain joins TRBV20-1 to TRBJ1-2; 8 bases match TRBD1. This CDR3 spans 11 amino acids. J lost 8 bases, V lost 3 bases, and 2 bases had no gene match. CDR1 and CDR2 from the germline V gene are DFQATT and SNEGSKA (reference sequence). The CDR3 region has the DNA TGCAGTGCTAGGGACAGGGTCGGCTACACCTTC. The encoded protein is CSARDRVGYTF.

This clone was found once. The chain is built from TRBV28 and TRBJ1-2; 8 positions agree with TRBD1. Germline values: CDR1 MDHEN, CDR2 SYDVKM. V dropped 6 bases and J dropped 4; count of bases not matched to a gene: 7. CDR3 length equals 14 residues. CDR3 loop: CASRPAQGVYGYTF. As DNA, the CDR3 is TGTGCCAGCAGACCCGCACAGGGGGTCTATGGCTACACCTTC.

This rearrangement joins TRBV10-3 to TRBJ2-7; 7 bases are a match to TRBD2. Trimming took 4 bases from V and 3 from J; bases not matched to a gene: 0. CDR3 length equals 12 residues. Germline CDR1 ENHRY, CDR2 SYGVKD. The CDR3 spells CAISGDYYEQYF. CDR3 bases: TGTGCCATCAGTGGGGACTACTACGAGCAGTACTTC.

The chain carries TRBV6-1 and TRBJ1-4; the D gene is possibly TRBD1 (6 bases). This CDR3 has 13 residues. Trimming stripped 2 bases from V and 5 bases from J, with 6 bases between. Germline loops: CDR1 MNHNS, CDR2 SASEGT. The CDR3 spells CASSEQGNEKLFF. CDR3 DNA: TGTGCCAGCAGTGAACAGGGGAATGAAAAACTGTTTTTT.

The sample holds a few counts of this clone. This sequence joins TRBV6-6 and TRBJ2-4; 7 bases match TRBD2. V was clipped by 2 bases and J by 2 bases; unmatched bases: 3. CDR1 and CDR2 (germline): MNHNY, SVGAGI (reference sequence). The CDR3 runs 15 residues. The CDR3 spells CASSYGGVTKNIQYF. The DNA of the CDR3 is TGTGCCAGCAGTTACGGGGGGGTTACCAAAAACATTCAGTACTTC.

In this sample, this clone turned up a few times. This sequence joins TRBV6-4 and TRBJ2-3; 8 bases agree with TRBD1. There are 14 residues in the CDR3. The V segment lost 7 bases and the J segment 4 bases; nucleotides outside the gene matches: 7. The germline V gene has CDR1 MRHNA and CDR2 SNTAGT. The CDR3 reads CASTTGGNPDTQYF. The CDR3 coding sequence is TGTGCCAGCACTACAGGGGGGAACCCAGATACGCAGTATTTT.

The chain recombines TRBV19 with TRBJ2-2, with 14 bases matching TRBD2. The CDR3 covers 18 residues. The junction had 11 bases not matched to a gene; V was cut back by 4 bases and J by 7 bases. In germline, CDR1 is LNHDA, CDR2 SQIVND (reference sequence). CDR3 region: CASSRLAGGPVVGGELFF. For the CDR3, the DNA is TGTGCCAGTAGTAGACTAGCGGGAGGGCCAGTCGTTGGCGGGGAGCTGTTTTTT.

The genes are TRBV7-8 and TRBJ1-2; 9 bases agree with TRBD1. The junction had 8 bases not matched to a gene; V was cut back by 3 bases and J by 6 bases. The CDR3 sequence is 15 residues long. From germline, CDR1 is SGHVS and CDR2 FQNEAQ. The CDR3 here is CASSLFADRGHGYTF. The CDR3 nucleotides are TGTGCCAGCAGCTTGTTTGCGGACAGGGGTCATGGCTACACCTTC.

The chain links TRBV27 to TRBJ1-5, with a weak D call TRBD1 (5 bases). Trimming took 4 bases from V and 4 from J, leaving 11 bases between them. This CDR3 comprises 14 residues. Germline-derived CDR1 and CDR2 are MNHEY and SMNVEV (reference sequence). The CDR3 DNA is TGTGCCAGCAGTTGGGGGGGGAAGAATCAGCCCCAGCATTTT. Translated, it gives CASSWGGKNQPQHF.

The chain links TRBV5-1 to TRBJ2-7; 10 nucleotides agree with TRBD2. Germline assignment: CDR1 SGHRS and CDR2 YFSETQ. V shed 0 bases, J shed 2 bases, and the junction held 8 bases outside the gene matches. The CDR3 sequence is 17 residues long. DNA of the CDR3: TGCGCCAGCAGCTTGGCCCCCCTTACTAGCGGGACCTACGAGCAGTACTTC. It codes for CASSLAPLTSGTYEQYF.

This chain uses TRBV6-5 with TRBJ2-3, with TRBD1 matching 9 bases. Germline values: CDR1 MNHEY, CDR2 SVGAGI. With 6 bases clipped from V and 2 bases from J, the junction kept 6 bases outside the gene matches. The CDR3 length is 15 residues. For the CDR3, the DNA is TGTGCCAGCAGCCCCGGGACAGGGTTCACAGATACGCAGTATTTT. Its protein is CASSPGTGFTDTQYF.

The genes are TRBV5-6 and TRBJ2-7, with 12 bases that match TRBD2. This CDR3 is built from 16 residues. Unmatched junction bases numbered 9, after V lost 1 base and J lost 7 bases. Germline CDR1 is SGHDT and CDR2 is YYEEEE. For the CDR3, the DNA is TGTGCCAGCAGCTTGCCCCGACTAGCGGGAGTGGGAGAGCAGTACTTC. The encoded protein is CASSLPRLAGVGEQYF.

This clone was detected only a few times. The junction shows a germline mismatch at one end, possibly a read error. This chain uses TRBV7-9 with TRBJ2-7; no firm D call. CDR1 is SEHNR, CDR2 FQNEAQ, per germline (reference sequence). This CDR3 spans 13 amino acids. The CDR3 DNA reads as TGTTCCAGCAGTCCAATCATGTCCTACGAGCAGTACTTC. Translation gives CSSSPIMSYEQYF.

J is TRBJ2-3 and V is TRBV27; D might be TRBD2 (6 bases). Trimming pared 2 bases from V and 4 bases from J, leaving 10 bases between. The germline V gene encodes CDR1 MNHEY and CDR2 SMNVEV (reference sequence). The CDR3 is 14 amino acids. The CDR3 is CASSLAGGPDTQYF. The CDR3 coding sequence is TGTGCCAGCAGTTTAGCCGGGGGACCAGATACGCAGTATTTT.